This TCR beta chain originates from a study of T cell responses to AZD1222 COVID-19 vaccine. At the level of the study: Pooling covered second doses at about 4 or about 12 weeks. General study points: Vaccine-related CD4 TCRs covered spike, predominating at 160-218 and 743-854.

Germline assignment: CDR1 SGDLS and CDR2 YYNGEE. This CDR3 has 16 amino acids. V was trimmed by 0 bases and J by 7 bases, leaving 16 bases between them. For this clone: Antigen unknown.

Assay: immunoSEQ multiplex PCR; the TCRdb copy retains only in-frame clones and omits some. This sample carries 110,000 to 150,000 clones, approximately 90% of them seen once, and the ten largest clones take roughly 3.1%. The sequencing used peripheral blood, collected on day 0 of AZD1222 vaccination. The V gene is TRBV9, the J gene TRBJ2-2; D is possibly TRBD2 (6 bases). The TCR was taken from an adult in good health. The CDR3 region has the DNA TGTGCCAGCAGCGTAGCCCAGAATGCGGGGCGCGGGGAGCTGTTTTTT. It translates to CASSVAQNAGRGELFF.